The table lists the clone carrying this TCR beta chain with a few counts. What it binds is unknown. These data are taken from a study of early T cells in non-severe SARS-CoV-2 infection. At the level of the study: With bulk RNA from unsorted whole blood as input, sequencing yielded unpaired chains.

The CDR3 extends over 15 amino acids. Germline V gene lookup returns CDR1 DFQATT and CDR2 SNEGSKA (reference sequence). Trimming shortened V by 5 bases and J by 2 bases, and 19 bases separated the two germline ends. Unique molecular identifiers were attached to individual cDNA molecules. TCRdb re-called the 5' RACE reads through MiXCR, storing one row per CDR3 protein. Of some 66,000 distinct CDR3 sequences in the sample, approximately 9.2% were seen once. Notes on the study in general: VDJdb matches were skewed toward anti-spike CD8 T cell responses.

The chain couples TRBV20-1 to TRBJ2-7; D gene unclear. The sequence was collected from an adult who was a healthcare worker with PCR-confirmed SARS-CoV-2 infection or an uninfected control (not recorded which). Input material: whole blood. CDR3 coding DNA: TGCAGTGCTCTAAAATGGGTAGCCGCGACCTACGAGCAGTACTTC. Translating it yields CSALKWVAATYEQYF.